The next 20 T cell receptor beta chains were all read from a single sample in a study of immune characterization of retroperitoneal liposarcoma (dated by TCRdb to 2018 to 2020). Receptor libraries were prepared by PCR. The run used a NextSeq 500. In TCRdb, the public reads were trimmed at Q25 with fastp and aligned with MiXCR, with productive beta chains retained. When rows share a CDR3 protein, they turn into one entry using the most common DNA and genes. The sample contains 9,000 to 13,000 distinct CDR3 sequences, over 25% of them found a single time. The leading ten clones occupy approximately 8% of the sample. Sequencing was carried out using tumor tissue. These TCRs come from a male donor with retroperitoneal liposarcoma.

Relative to its sample, this clonotype is medium-sized (0.01 to 0.1%). V usage is TRBV6-1 and J usage is TRBJ1-5; 7 nucleotides match TRBD1. The CDR3 has 13 amino acids. V was pared by 11 bases and J by 6 bases, with 10 bases of the junction left unmatched. Germline-derived CDR1 and CDR2 are MNHNS and SASEGT. Here the CDR3 reads CAVDRERVQPQHF. CDR3 coding DNA: TGTGCCGTCGACAGGGAAAGAGTTCAGCCCCAGCATTTT.

This clonotype has ten or more counts. V gene TRBV6-1 combines with J gene TRBJ2-1; 7 bases line up with TRBD1. The J call is uncertain, as TRBJ2-7 better fits the DNA end. CDR1 and CDR2 from the germline V gene are MNHNS and SASEGT. The CDR3 extends over 13 amino acids. Written as DNA, the CDR3 is TGTGCCAGCACTCTGACAGGGTACAATGAGCAGTACTTC. This encodes CASTLTGYNEQYF.

The sample holds a few counts of this clonotype. The chain is built from TRBV11-3 and TRBJ2-1, with a possible D match to TRBD1 (6 bases). The germline V and J ends were trimmed by 8 bases and 10 bases, with 21 bases remaining between them. This CDR3 region has 14 residues. Germline values: CDR1 SGHNT, CDR2 YENEEA. In DNA, the CDR3 is TGTGCCAGCCGACCAACAGGGTCGAAGTACGAGCAGTTCTTC. Protein sequence: CASRPTGSKYEQFF.

This clonotype was counted ten times or more. The chain is built from TRBV11-1 and TRBJ2-3; TRBD1 might be the D (5 bases). Germline V lookup: CDR1 SGHAT, CDR2 FQDESV (reference sequence). CDR3 length: 16 amino acids. V was pared by 5 bases and J by 2 bases, with 17 bases between. The CDR3, as DNA: TGTGCCAGCAGCCCGGGTGTAGGGGTGGTCACAGATACGCAGTATTTT. As protein: CASSPGVGVVTDTQYF.

This sequence joins TRBV6-5 and TRBJ2-5, with no clear D. Trimming left V 2 bases short and J 5 bases short, with 12 bases between. The CDR3 length is 14 residues. Germline-derived CDR1 and CDR2 are MNHEY and SVGAGI. In DNA form, the CDR3 reads TGTGCCAGCAGTTACCTCCGGGCCGTCGAGACCCAGTACTTC. This sequence encodes CASSYLRAVETQYF.

By sample fraction, this clonotype is medium-sized. V usage is TRBV6-1 and J usage is TRBJ2-2; the match to TRBD1 covers 7 bases. The CDR3 has 14 amino acids. With 2 bases clipped from V and 5 bases from J, the junction kept 2 bases outside the gene matches. Germline CDR1 reads MNHNS; CDR2 reads SASEGT. The CDR3 is CASSEHRGTGELFF. As DNA, the CDR3 is TGTGCCAGCAGTGAACACAGGGGAACCGGGGAGCTGTTTTTT.

This clonotype showed up many times. The chain links TRBV6-1 to TRBJ2-1; 9 nucleotides match TRBD2. This CDR3 is built from 15 residues. Trimming cost V 1 base and J 3 bases; bases outside gene matches: 1. Germline CDR1 is MNHNS and CDR2 is SASEGT. CDR3 residues: CASSEGTSDYNEQFF. The CDR3 nucleotides read TGTGCCAGCAGTGAAGGGACTAGCGACTACAATGAGCAGTTCTTC.

V usage is TRBV11-2 and J usage is TRBJ2-4, with D perhaps being TRBD1 or TRBD2 (5 bases each). The CDR3 runs 12 residues. Germline assignment: CDR1 SGHAT and CDR2 FQNNGV. Trimming pared 4 bases from V and 13 bases from J, leaving 14 bases between. In DNA form, the CDR3 reads TGTGCCAGCAGCTCTGGGGTGGGGGAGCAGTACTTC. It is translated as CASSSGVGEQYF.

The V gene is TRBV7-3, the J gene TRBJ2-1; 7 positions agree with TRBD1. The J call is in doubt because the DNA end fits TRBJ2-7 better. The CDR3 runs 13 residues. Germline lookup yields CDR1 SGHTA and CDR2 FQGTGA. The CDR3 nucleotides are TGTGCCAGCAGCAGGGGGCGTAATTCCGAGCAGTACTTC. Residues: CASSRGRNSEQYF.

This clonotype was picked up a small number of times. The J gene is TRBJ2-7, the V gene TRBV27, with D unresolved. CDR3 length: 13 amino acids. V lost 0 bases and J 0 bases, leaving 3 bases between the germline ends. Germline assignment: CDR1 MNHEY and CDR2 SMNVEV (reference sequence). CDR3 sequence: CASSLSPSYEQYF. CDR3 nucleotides: TGTGCCAGCAGTTTATCCCCCTCCTACGAGCAGTACTTC.

This clonotype was detected ten times or more. The gene calls are TRBV12-3 or TRBV12-4 and TRBJ2-1, with 7 nucleotides matching TRBD1. Trimming at V came to 4 bases and at J to 10 bases, leaving 10 bases not matched to a gene. The CDR3 runs 14 residues. CDR3 sequence: CASSSGDSSYEQFF. CDR3 bases: TGTGCCAGCAGTTCCGGGGACAGCTCCTACGAGCAGTTCTTC.

By sample fraction, this clonotype is medium-sized (0.01 to 0.1%). The gene calls are TRBV6-1 and TRBJ2-3, with TRBD1 identical over 12 bases. This CDR3 region has 16 residues. The V gene's germline CDR1 is MNHNS and CDR2 SASEGT. J was trimmed by 0 bases and V by 5 bases; bases with no gene match: 3. CDR3 loop: CASSSGTGGSTDTQYF. The CDR3 bases are TGTGCCAGCAGTTCCGGGACAGGGGGCAGCACAGATACGCAGTATTTT.

In this sample, this clonotype turned up a few times. The J gene is TRBJ2-5, the V gene TRBV6-1; 7 bases are a match to TRBD1. The end of the DNA fits TRBJ2-7 better, so the J call may be wrong. CDR3 length: 14 residues. Germline CDR1 MNHNS, CDR2 SASEGT. CDR3 sequence: CASSRKGAAYEQYF. The CDR3 region has the DNA TGTGCCAGCAGTAGAAAGGGGGCGGCGTACGAGCAGTACTTC.

The chain carries TRBV6-8 and TRBJ1-6; no clear D gene. Germline-derived CDR1 and CDR2 are MNHGY and SAAAGT. V gave up 0 bases and J gave up 7 bases, with 13 bases separating them. The CDR3 consists of 16 residues. For the CDR3, the DNA is TGTGCCAGCAGTTACTCGACCCCGGGGAACAATTCACCCCTCCACTTT. Translation gives CASSYSTPGNNSPLHF.

This clonotype is categorized as medium-sized. The rearrangement uses TRBV7-2 and TRBJ2-1, with 9 nucleotides matching TRBD2. This CDR3 comprises 16 residues. Losses at the gene ends were 5 bases for V and 1 base for J; bases not matched to a gene: 6. CDR1 SGHTA and CDR2 FQGNSA come from the germline V gene. CDR3 nucleotide sequence: TGTGCCAGCAGCCGTAGCGGGAGAAGGTCCTACAATGAGCAGTTCTTC. This translates into CASSRSGRRSYNEQFF.

V and J are TRBV6-6 and TRBJ2-1, with 10 bases matching TRBD1. The DNA matches TRBJ2-7 better at its end, which makes the J call doubtful. The CDR3 loop spans 15 amino acids. CDR1 and CDR2 from the germline V gene are MNHNY and SVGAGI (reference sequence). CDR3: CASSYSTGGPYEQYF. CDR3 nucleotide sequence: TGTGCCAGCAGTTACTCGACAGGGGGCCCCTACGAGCAGTACTTC.

This clonotype was detected many times. The chain carries TRBV6-1 and TRBJ2-1; TRBD2 agrees at 7 bases. V lost 0 bases to trimming and J lost 10 bases; unmatched junction nucleotides: 9. The CDR3 length is 15 residues. Germline V gene sequence: CDR1 MNHNS, CDR2 SASEGT. The CDR3: CASSEAGGSSYEQFF. Written as DNA, the CDR3 is TGTGCCAGCAGTGAAGCGGGAGGGAGCTCCTACGAGCAGTTCTTC.

This clonotype appeared a few times. This chain connects TRBV6-1 to TRBJ1-1; D is undetermined. This CDR3 has 9 amino acids. Germline CDR1 MNHNS, CDR2 SASEGT. The V and J ends lost 8 bases and 7 bases respectively, with 5 bases between them. The CDR3 sequence is CASGVEAFF. The DNA of the CDR3 is TGTGCCAGCGGGGTTGAAGCTTTCTTT.

This clonotype was found a few times. The genes are TRBV10-3 and TRBJ1-6; D ambiguous. V was trimmed by 2 bases and J by 8 bases, leaving 10 bases between them. CDR1 is ENHRY, CDR2 SYGVKD, per germline. The CDR3 covers 14 residues. The CDR3 nucleotides are TGTGCCATCAGTGAGACGTCACAGCATTCACCCCTCCACTTT. Its translation: CAISETSQHSPLHF.

The rearrangement links TRBV7-2 to TRBJ2-1; TRBD2 matches 14 bases. The V gene's germline CDR1 is SGHTA and CDR2 FQGNSA. The CDR3 runs 14 residues. Losses at the gene ends were 4 bases for V and 9 bases for J; bases not matched to a gene: 2. In DNA form, the CDR3 reads TGTGCCAGCAGCTGGGGGACTAGCGGGAGTGAGCAGTTCTTC. Its translation: CASSWGTSGSEQFF.